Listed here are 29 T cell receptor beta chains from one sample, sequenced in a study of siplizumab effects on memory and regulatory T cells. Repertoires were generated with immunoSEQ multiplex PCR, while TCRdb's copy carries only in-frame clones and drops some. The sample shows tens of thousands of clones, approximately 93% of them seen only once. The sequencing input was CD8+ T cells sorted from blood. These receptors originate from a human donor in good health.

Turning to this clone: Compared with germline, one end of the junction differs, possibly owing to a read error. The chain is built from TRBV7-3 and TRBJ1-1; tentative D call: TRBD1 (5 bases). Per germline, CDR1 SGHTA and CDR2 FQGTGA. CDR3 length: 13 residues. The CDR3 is CASSLTGNTEAFF. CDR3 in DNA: TGTGCCAGCAGCCTAACAGGAAACACTGAAGCTTTCTTT.

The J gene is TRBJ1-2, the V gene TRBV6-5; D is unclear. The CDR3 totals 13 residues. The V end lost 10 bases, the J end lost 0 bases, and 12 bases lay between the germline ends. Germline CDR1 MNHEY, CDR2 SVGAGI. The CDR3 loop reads CAIQSASNYGYTF. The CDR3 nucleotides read TGTGCCATACAATCGGCCTCTAACTATGGCTACACCTTC.

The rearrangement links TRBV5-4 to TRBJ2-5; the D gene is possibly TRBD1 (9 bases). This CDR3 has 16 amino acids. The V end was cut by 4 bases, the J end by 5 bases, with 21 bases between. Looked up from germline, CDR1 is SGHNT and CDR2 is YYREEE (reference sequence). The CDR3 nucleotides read TGTGCCAGCAGCGCAGCGGGGGACAGGGAATACGAGACCCAGTACTTC. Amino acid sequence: CASSAAGDREYETQYF.

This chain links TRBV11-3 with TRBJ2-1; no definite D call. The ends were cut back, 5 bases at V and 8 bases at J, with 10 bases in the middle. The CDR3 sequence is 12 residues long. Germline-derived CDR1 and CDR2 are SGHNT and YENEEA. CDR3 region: CASSPDRHEQFF. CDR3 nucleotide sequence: TGTGCCAGCAGCCCGGACCGGCATGAGCAGTTCTTC.

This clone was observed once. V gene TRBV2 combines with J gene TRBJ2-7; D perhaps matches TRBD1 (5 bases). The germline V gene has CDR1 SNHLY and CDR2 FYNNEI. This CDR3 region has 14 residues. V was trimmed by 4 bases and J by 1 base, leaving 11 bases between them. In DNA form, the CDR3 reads TGTGCCAGCAGTGTGGGGCCGACGTCCTACGAGCAGTACTTC. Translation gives CASSVGPTSYEQYF.

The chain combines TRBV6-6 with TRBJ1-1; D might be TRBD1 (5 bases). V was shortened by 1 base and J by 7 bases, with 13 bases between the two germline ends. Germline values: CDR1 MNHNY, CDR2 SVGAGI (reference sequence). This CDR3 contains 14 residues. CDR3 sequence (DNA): TGTGCCAGCAGTTACTTCTCCGGGGGAGGTGAAGCTTTCTTT. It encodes CASSYFSGGGEAFF.

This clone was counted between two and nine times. In nucleotides, the CDR3 is TGTGCCAGCAGCTTAGGGCTAGAGAACACTGAAGCTTTCTTT. Protein sequence: CASSLGLENTEAFF. V is TRBV7-9 and J is TRBJ1-1; D not certain. V shed 1 base and J shed 1 base, with 7 bases lying between them. This CDR3 spans 14 amino acids. Germline V lookup: CDR1 SEHNR, CDR2 FQNEAQ (reference sequence).

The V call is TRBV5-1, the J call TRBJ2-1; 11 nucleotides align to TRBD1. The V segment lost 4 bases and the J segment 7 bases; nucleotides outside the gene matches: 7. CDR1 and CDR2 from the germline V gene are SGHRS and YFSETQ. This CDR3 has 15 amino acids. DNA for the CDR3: TGCGCCAGCAGCAGCCGGACAGGGGGCTTGAATGAGCAGTTCTTC. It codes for CASSSRTGGLNEQFF.

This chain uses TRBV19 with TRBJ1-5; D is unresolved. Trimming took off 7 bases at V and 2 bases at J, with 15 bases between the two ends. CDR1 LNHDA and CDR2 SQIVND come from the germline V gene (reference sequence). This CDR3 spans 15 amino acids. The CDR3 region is CASTISAAGNQPQHF. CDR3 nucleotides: TGTGCCAGTACCATCTCGGCCGCCGGCAATCAGCCCCAGCATTTT. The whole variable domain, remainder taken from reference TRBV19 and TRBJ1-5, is DGGITQSPKYLFRKEGQNVTLSCEQNLNHDAMYWYRQDPGQGLRLIYYSQIVNDFQKGDIAEGYSVSREKKESFPLTVTSAQKNPTAFYLCASTISAAGNQPQHFGDGTRLSIL.

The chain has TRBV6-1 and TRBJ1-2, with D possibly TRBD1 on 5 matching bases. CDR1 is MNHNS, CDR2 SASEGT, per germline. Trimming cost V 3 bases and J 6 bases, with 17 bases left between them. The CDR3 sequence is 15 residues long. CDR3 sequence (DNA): TGTGCCAGCAGTGATGTAAGGTGGGGGAATCATGGCTACACCTTC. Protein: CASSDVRWGNHGYTF.

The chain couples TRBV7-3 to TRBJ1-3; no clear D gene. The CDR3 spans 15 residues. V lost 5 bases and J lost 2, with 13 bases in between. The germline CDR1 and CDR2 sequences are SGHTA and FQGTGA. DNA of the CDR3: TGTGCCAGCAGCGCGTCCGAGACACCTGGAAACACCATATATTTT. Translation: CASSASETPGNTIYF. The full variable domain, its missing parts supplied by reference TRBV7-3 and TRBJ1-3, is GAGVSQTPSNKVTEKGKYVELRCDPISGHTALYWYRQSLGQGPEFLIYFQGTGAADDSGLPNDRFFAVRPEGSVSTLKIQRTERGDSAVYLCASSASETPGNTIYFGEGSWLTVV.

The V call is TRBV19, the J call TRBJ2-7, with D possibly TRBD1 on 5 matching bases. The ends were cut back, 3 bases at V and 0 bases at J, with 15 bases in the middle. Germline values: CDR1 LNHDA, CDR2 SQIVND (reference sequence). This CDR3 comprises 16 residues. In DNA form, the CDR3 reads TGTGCCAGTAGTATGGGGCCTGGTGGTGCCTCCTACGAGCAGTACTTC. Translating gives CASSMGPGGASYEQYF.

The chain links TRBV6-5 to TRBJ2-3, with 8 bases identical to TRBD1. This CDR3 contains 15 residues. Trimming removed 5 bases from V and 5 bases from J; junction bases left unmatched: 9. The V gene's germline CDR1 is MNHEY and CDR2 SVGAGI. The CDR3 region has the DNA TGTGCCAGCAGTCTAGTACGGACAGGGCAAGATACGCAGTATTTT. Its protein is CASSLVRTGQDTQYF.

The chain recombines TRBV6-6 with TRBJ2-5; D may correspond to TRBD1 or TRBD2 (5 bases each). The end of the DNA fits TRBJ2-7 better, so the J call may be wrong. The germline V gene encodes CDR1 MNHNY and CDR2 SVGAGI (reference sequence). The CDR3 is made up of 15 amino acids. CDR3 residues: CASSNPRDVTYEQYF. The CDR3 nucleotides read TGTGCCAGCAGTAACCCCCGGGACGTAACCTACGAGCAGTACTTC.

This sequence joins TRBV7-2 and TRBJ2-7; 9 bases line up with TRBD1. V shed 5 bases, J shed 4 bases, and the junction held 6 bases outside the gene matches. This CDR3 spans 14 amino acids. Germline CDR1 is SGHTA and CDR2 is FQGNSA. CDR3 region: CASSQDRGGYEQYF. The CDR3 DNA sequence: TGTGCCAGCAGCCAGGACAGGGGTGGATACGAGCAGTACTTC.

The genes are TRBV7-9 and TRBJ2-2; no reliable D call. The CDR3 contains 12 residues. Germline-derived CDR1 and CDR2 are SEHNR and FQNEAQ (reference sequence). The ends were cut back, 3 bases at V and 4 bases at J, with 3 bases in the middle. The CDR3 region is CASSLITGELFF. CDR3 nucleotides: TGTGCCAGCAGCTTGATCACCGGGGAGCTGTTTTTT.

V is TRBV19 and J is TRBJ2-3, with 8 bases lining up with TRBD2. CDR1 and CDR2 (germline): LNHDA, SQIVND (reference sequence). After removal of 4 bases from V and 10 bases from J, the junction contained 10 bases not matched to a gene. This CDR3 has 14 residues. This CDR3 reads CASSTLDPGLAQYF. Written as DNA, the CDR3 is TGTGCCAGTAGTACACTTGACCCGGGACTAGCGCAGTATTTT. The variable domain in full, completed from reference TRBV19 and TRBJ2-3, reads DGGITQSPKYLFRKEGQNVTLSCEQNLNHDAMYWYRQDPGQGLRLIYYSQIVNDFQKGDIAEGYSVSREKKESFPLTVTSAQKNPTAFYLCASSTLDPGLAQYFGPGTRLTVL.

Written as DNA, the CDR3 is TGTGCCAGCAGCTTGGACGCGTCGTTATCCTACGAGCAGTACTTC. It is translated as CASSLDASLSYEQYF. J is TRBJ2-7 and V is TRBV5-6; no clear D gene. Deletions cut 0 bases from V and 1 base from J, with 11 bases between. Germline V gene lookup returns CDR1 SGHDT and CDR2 YYEEEE. The CDR3 sequence is 15 residues long.

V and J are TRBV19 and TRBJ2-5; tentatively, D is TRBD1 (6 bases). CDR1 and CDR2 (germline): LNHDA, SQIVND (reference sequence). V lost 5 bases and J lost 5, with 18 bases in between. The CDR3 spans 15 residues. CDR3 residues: CASSSDRRPRETQYF. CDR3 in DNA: TGTGCCAGTAGTTCAGACAGGCGCCCCAGGGAGACCCAGTACTTC.

The CDR3 loop reads CASSEVGPPETTYEQYF. In nucleotides, the CDR3 is TGTGCCAGCAGTGAAGTAGGACCACCCGAGACAACCTACGAGCAGTACTTC. The chain carries TRBV6-1 and TRBJ2-7; no reliable D call. This CDR3 is built from 17 residues. Germline loops: CDR1 MNHNS, CDR2 SASEGT. V was pared by 1 base and J by 2 bases, with 18 bases between.

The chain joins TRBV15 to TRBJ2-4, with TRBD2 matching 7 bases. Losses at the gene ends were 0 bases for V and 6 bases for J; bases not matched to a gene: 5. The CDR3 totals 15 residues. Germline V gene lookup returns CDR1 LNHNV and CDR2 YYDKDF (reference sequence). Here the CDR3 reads CATSRDRASGNIQYF. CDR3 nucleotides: TGTGCCACCAGCAGAGATCGTGCTAGCGGAAACATTCAGTACTTC.

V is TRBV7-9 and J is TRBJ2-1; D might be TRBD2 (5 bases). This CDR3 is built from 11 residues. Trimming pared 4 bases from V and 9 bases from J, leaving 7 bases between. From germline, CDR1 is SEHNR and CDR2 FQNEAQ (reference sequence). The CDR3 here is CASSSAGEQFF. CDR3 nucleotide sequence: TGTGCCAGCAGCTCGGCGGGTGAGCAGTTCTTC.

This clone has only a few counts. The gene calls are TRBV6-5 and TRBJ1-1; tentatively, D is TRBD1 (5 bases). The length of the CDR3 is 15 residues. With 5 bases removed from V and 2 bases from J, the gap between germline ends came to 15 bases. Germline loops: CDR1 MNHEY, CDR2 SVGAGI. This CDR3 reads CASSALGQPNTEAFF. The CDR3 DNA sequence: TGTGCCAGCAGTGCCCTGGGGCAGCCAAACACTGAAGCTTTCTTT.

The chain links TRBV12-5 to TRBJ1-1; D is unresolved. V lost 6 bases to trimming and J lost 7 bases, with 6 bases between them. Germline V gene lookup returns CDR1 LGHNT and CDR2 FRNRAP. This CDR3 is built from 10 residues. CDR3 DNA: TGTGCTAGTGGGGGCGGTGAAGCTTTCTTT. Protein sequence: CASGGGEAFF.

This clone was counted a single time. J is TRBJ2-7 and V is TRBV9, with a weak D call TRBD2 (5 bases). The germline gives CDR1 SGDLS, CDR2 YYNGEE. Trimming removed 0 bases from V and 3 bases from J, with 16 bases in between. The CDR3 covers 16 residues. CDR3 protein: CASSVDAARGRYEQYF. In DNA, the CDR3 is TGTGCCAGCAGCGTAGACGCAGCCCGGGGTCGCTACGAGCAGTACTTC.

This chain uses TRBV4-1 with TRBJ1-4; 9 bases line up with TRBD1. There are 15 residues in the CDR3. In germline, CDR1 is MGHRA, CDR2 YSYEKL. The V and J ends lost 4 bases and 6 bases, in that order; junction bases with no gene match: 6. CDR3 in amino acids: CASSPMDRGHEKLFF. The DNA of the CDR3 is TGCGCCAGCAGCCCAATGGACAGGGGTCATGAAAAACTGTTTTTT.

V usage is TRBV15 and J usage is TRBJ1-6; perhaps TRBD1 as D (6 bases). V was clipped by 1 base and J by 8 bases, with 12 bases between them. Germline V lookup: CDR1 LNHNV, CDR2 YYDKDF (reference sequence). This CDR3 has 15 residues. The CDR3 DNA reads TGTGCCACCAGCAGAGCACCACAGGGCTATTCACCCCTCCACTTT. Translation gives CATSRAPQGYSPLHF.

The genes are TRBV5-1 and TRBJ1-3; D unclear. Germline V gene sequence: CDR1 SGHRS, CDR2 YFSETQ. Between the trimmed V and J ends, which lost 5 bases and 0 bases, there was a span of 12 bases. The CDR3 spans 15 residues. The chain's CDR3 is CASRPDGYSGNTIYF. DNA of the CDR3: TGCGCCAGCAGACCTGACGGATACTCTGGAAACACCATATATTTT. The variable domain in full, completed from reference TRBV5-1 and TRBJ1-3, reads KAGVTQTPRYLIKTRGQQVTLSCSPISGHRSVSWYQQTPGQGLQFLFEYFSETQRNKGNFPGRFSGRQFSNSRSEMNVSTLELGDSALYLCASRPDGYSGNTIYFGEGSWLTVV.

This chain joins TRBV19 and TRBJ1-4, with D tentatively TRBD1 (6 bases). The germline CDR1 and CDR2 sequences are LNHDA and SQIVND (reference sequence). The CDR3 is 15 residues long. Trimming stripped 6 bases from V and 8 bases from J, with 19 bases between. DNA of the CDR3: TGTGCCAGTAGATCCGGCTTCAGGGGAGGGGAAAAACTGTTTTTT. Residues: CASRSGFRGGEKLFF.